This TCR beta chain was captured by sequencing in a study of T cell responses to AZD1222 COVID-19 vaccine (TCRdb year 2021). In terms of the full investigation: AZD1222 recipients given second doses at about 4 weeks or at about 12 weeks were pooled, since spike-specific TCR depth and breadth were not found to differ between the two schedules. TCR sequencing covered 230 to 250 trial participants: approximately 200 given two doses of AZD1222 and 26 given two doses of MenACWY control vaccine. Trial participants were enrolled by age into subgroups of 18-55, 56-69 and 70-plus years, and about 150, 27 and 61 TCR-sequenced participants, respectively, were included in these subgroups. What the research found in general, with its limitations: CD4 TCRs associated with the vaccine covered the entire spike protein, and the dominant responses were in regions 160-218 and 743-854. In the small 56-69-year group, the increase in depth fell short of significance, most likely because of low power. Conclusions about previously exposed vaccinees are limited, since just six or seven AZD1222 recipients were seropositive for SARS-CoV-2 at baseline. Participants were mostly white British and included more females than males, and it was suggested by the authors that clonal diversity may have been underestimated. Spike-specific TCR breadth and depth rose significantly after two AZD1222 doses compared with day 0 and with MenACWY recipients. Because no day 14 peak-response samples were available, the repertoires could be characterized only after the peak T cell response. Epitopes outside the regions mutated in the B.1.351 and B.1.1.7 variants were reportedly recognized by nearly half of the unique spike-specific TCRs.

The time point tag for this specimen amounts to: baseline before first vaccination. Vaccinee samples came from UK trials COV001 and COV002, including a single-blind randomized controlled phase 2/3 trial of AZD1222 (ChAdOx1 nCoV-19) in healthy adults. Trial participant PBMC samples were collected at day 0 and day 28 after the second dose for TCRbeta chain sequencing. Remarks on this clone: Its antigen specificity is not known. The junction departs from germline at one end; a sequencing error may be responsible.

The CDR3 regions of human TCRbeta chains were analyzed by immunosequencing. Regarding the original processing steps: Repertoire TCRs were checked for matches against a reference library of SARS-CoV-2-specific TCRs that had been generated using the MIRA antigen-specificity platform. Breadth was defined as the fraction of unique TCRs that were SARS-CoV-2-associated, and depth was defined as the fraction of total T cells that were SARS-CoV-2-associated. Using the MIRA data, each spike-specific TCR was mapped to the spike region that the TCR reacts to and placed in a CD4 or CD8 class. Log10-transformed breadth and depth values were compared by one-way ANOVA with Sidak's multiple comparisons tests. The table was pulled from immuneACCESS by TCRdb, which kept in-frame rearrangements only. Such tables lose some clones; where checked, under half of the loss comes from unresolved V genes, and the rest has no known cause. V, J and clone size were drawn from that table, and D and trimming were deduced from the DNA. The sample has 68,000 or so clones on record, 88% of them singletons. Of the sample, under 8.5% falls within the top ten clones.

This sequence originates from an adult in good health. Here the sequenced sample was peripheral blood, taken on day 0 of AZD1222 vaccination.

The CDR3 region reads CAITEWTGRDEGYTF. The bases read TGTGCCATCACTGAGTGGACAGGGAGAGATGAAGGCTACACCTTC. The V and J genes are TRBV10-3 and TRBJ1-2; the junction holds 8 bases that match TRBD1. In the germline V gene, CDR1 corresponds to ENHRY and CDR2 to SYGVKD. There are 15 amino acids in the CDR3, from cysteine to phenylalanine inclusive. The only DNA kept is the CDR3, 45 bases in frame from the first base.